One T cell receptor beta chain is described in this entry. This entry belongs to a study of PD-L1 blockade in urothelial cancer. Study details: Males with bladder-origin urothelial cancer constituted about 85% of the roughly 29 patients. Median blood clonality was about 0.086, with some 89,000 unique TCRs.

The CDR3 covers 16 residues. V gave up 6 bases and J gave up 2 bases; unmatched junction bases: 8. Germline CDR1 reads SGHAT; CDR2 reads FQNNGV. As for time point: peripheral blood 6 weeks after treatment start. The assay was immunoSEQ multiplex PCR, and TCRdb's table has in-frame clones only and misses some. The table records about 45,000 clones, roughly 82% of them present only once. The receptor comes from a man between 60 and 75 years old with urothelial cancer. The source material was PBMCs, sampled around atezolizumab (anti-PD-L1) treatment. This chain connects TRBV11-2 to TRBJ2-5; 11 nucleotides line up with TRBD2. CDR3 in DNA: TGTGCCAGCAGAGGAGGACTAGCGGGCCTACAAGAGACCCAGTACTTC. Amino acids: CASRGGLAGLQETQYF.